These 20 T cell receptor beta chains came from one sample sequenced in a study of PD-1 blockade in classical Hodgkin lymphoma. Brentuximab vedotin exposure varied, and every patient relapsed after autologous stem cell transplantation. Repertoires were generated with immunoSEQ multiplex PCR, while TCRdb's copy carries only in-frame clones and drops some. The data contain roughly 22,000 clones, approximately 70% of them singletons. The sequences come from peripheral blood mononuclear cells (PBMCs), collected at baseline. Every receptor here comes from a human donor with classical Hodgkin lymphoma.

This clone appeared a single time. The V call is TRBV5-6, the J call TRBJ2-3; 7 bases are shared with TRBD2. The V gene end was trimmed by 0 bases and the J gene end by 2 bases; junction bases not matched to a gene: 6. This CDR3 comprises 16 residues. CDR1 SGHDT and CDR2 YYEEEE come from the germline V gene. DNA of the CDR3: TGTGCCAGCAGCTTGGTTGGCGGGAGCTACACAGATACGCAGTATTTT. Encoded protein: CASSLVGGSYTDTQYF.

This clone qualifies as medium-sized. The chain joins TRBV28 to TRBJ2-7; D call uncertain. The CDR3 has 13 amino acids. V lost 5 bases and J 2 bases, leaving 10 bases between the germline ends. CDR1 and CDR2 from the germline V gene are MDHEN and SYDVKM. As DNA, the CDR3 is TGTGCCAGCAGTCAAGGGTGGACCTACGAGCAGTACTTC. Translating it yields CASSQGWTYEQYF.

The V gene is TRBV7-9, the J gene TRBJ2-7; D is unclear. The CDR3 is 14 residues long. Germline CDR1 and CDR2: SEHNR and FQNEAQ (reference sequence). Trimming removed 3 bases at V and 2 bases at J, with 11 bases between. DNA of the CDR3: TGTGCCAGCAGCTTCCTGGCCGGTACCTACGAGCAGTACTTC. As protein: CASSFLAGTYEQYF.

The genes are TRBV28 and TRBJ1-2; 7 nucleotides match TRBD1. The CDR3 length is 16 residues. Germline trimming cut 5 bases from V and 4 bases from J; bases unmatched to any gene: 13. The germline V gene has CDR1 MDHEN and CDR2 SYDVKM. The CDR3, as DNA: TGTGCCAGCAGTCGGGATACCCAGGGGGTCGGCTATGGCTACACCTTC. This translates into CASSRDTQGVGYGYTF.

DNA for the CDR3: TGTGCCAGCAGTAAAGGGGCTAACTATGGCTACACCTTC. It codes for CASSKGANYGYTF. The chain is built from TRBV6-9 and TRBJ1-2; possibly TRBD1 for D (5 bases). Germline V gene sequence: CDR1 MNHGY, CDR2 SVAAGI. The length of the CDR3 is 13 residues. V shed 5 bases and J shed 0 bases, with 7 bases lying between them.

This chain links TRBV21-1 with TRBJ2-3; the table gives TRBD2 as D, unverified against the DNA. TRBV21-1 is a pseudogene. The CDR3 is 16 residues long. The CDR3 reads CASSNGTPRVTDTQYF. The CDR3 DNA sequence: TGTGCCAGCAGCAACGGGACTCCCCGGGTCACAGATACGCAGTATTTT.

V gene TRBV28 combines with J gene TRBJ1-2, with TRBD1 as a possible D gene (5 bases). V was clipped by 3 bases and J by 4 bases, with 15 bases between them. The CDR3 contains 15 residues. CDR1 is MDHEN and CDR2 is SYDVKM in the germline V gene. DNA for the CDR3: TGTGCCAGCAGTTTTGAGGGGCTAGGGACCTATGGCTACACCTTC. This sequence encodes CASSFEGLGTYGYTF.

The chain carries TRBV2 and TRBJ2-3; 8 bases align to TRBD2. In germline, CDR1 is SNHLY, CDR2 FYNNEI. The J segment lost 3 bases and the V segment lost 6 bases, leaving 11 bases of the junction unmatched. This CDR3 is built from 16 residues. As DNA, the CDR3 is TGTGCCAGCAGGACTCCCGGAGCGGGAGTGACAGATACGCAGTATTTT. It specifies CASRTPGAGVTDTQYF.

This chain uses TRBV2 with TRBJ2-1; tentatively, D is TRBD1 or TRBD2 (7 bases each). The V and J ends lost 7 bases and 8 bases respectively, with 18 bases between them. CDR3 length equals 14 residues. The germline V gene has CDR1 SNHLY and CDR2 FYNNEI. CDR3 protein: CASTVYRGGDEQFF. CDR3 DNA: TGTGCCAGCACGGTCTACAGGGGAGGGGATGAGCAGTTCTTC.

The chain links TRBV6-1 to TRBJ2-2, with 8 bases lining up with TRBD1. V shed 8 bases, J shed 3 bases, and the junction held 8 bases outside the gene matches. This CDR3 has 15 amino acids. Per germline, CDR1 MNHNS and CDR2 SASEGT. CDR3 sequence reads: CASLWGTGDTGELFF. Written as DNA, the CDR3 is TGTGCCAGCCTTTGGGGGACAGGAGACACCGGGGAGCTGTTTTTT.

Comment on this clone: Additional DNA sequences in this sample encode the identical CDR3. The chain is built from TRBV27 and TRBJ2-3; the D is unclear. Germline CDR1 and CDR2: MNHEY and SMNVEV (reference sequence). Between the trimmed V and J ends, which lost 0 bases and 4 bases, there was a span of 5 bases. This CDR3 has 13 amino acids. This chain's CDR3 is CASSLSRPDTQYF. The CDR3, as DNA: TGTGCCAGCAGTTTATCGCGTCCAGATACGCAGTATTTT.

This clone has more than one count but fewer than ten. For the CDR3, the DNA is TGTGCCAGCAGCTTACAACAGCCCTACGAGCAGTACTTC. Translation gives CASSLQQPYEQYF. V usage is TRBV7-2 and J usage is TRBJ2-7; no definite D call. Germline V gives CDR1 SGHTA, CDR2 FQGNSA. CDR3 length: 13 amino acids. Trimming left V 2 bases short and J 2 bases short, with 7 bases between.

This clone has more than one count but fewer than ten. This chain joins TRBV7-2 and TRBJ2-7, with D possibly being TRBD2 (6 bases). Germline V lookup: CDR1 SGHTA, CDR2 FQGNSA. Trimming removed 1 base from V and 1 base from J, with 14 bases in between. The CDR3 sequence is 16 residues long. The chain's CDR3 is CASSLVGGKTSYEQYF. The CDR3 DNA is TGTGCCAGCAGCTTAGTCGGCGGGAAGACTTCCTACGAGCAGTACTTC.

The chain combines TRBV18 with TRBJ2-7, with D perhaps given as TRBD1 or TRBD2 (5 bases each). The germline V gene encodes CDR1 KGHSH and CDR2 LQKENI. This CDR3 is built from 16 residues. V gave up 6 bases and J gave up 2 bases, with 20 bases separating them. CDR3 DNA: TGTGCCAGCTCCCAGTTCACCGGGACGGCTACCTACGAGCAGTACTTC. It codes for CASSQFTGTATYEQYF.

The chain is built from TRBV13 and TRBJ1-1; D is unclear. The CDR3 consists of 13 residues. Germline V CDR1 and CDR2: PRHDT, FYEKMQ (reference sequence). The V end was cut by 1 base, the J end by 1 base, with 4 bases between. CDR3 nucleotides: TGTGCCAGCAGCTTAGATTCGAACACTGAAGCTTTCTTT. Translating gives CASSLDSNTEAFF.

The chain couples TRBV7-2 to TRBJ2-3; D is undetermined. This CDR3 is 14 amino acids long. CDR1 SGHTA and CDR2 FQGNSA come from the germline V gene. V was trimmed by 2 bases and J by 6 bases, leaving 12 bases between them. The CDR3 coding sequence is TGTGCCAGCAGCTTACGGCGACCTGGGGATACGCAGTATTTT. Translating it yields CASSLRRPGDTQYF.

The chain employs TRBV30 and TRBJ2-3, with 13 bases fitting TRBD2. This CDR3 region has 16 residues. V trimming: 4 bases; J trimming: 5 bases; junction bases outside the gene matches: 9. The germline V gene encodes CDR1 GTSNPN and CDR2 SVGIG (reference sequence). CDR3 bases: TGTGCCTGGACTTGGGCACTAGCGGGGGGGGGAGATACGCAGTATTTT. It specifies CAWTWALAGGGDTQYF.

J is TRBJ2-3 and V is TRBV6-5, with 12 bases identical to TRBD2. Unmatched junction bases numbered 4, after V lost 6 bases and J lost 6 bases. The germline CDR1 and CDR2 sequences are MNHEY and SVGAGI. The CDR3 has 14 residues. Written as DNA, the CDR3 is TGTGCCAGCAGCCCTAGCGGGAGGGGTGATACGCAGTATTTT. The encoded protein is CASSPSGRGDTQYF.

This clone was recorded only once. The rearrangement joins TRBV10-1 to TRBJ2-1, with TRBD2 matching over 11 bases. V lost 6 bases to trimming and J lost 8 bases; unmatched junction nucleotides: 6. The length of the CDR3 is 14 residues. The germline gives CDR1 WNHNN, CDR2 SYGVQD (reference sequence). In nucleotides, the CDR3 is TGCGCCAGCAGAGTTAGCGGGAGGGAATATGAGCAGTTCTTC. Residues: CASRVSGREYEQFF.

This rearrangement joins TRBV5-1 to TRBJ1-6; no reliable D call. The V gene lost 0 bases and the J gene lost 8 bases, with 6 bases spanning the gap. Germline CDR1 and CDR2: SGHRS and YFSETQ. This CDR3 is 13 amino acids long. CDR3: CASSLDRDSPLHF. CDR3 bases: TGCGCCAGCAGCTTGGACCGCGATTCACCCCTCCACTTT.